Each of the 13 T cell receptor beta chains below was sequenced from the same sample in a study of blood T cell repertoires in COVID-19. Using immunoSEQ multiplex PCR, the repertoire was profiled, and TCRdb retains in-frame clones only, with some absent. The sample records approximately 90,000 clones, about 90% being singletons. Sequencing used peripheral blood. The receptor set was obtained from a human donor in a cohort sampled during active COVID-19.

J is TRBJ1-5 and V is TRBV4-1; D is undetermined. Trimming removed 1 base from V and 0 bases from J, with 7 bases in between. Germline-derived CDR1 and CDR2 are MGHRA and YSYEKL. CDR3 length: 15 amino acids. The CDR3 region is CASSQAQYSNQPQHF. DNA for the CDR3: TGCGCCAGCAGCCAAGCACAGTATAGCAATCAGCCCCAGCATTTT.

The CDR3 DNA sequence: TGTGCCAGCAGCTCGACAGGGATCGGGACTGAAGCTTTCTTT. The encoded protein is CASSSTGIGTEAFF. The chain is built from TRBV5-6 and TRBJ1-1, with 7 bases matching TRBD1. This CDR3 has 14 amino acids. Germline trimming cut 3 bases from V and 5 bases from J; bases unmatched to any gene: 7. Germline assignment: CDR1 SGHDT and CDR2 YYEEEE.

This clone was seen a single time. J is TRBJ2-7 and V is TRBV18; 8 bases are shared with TRBD2. The CDR3 covers 14 residues. From germline, CDR1 is KGHSH and CDR2 LQKENI. The J segment lost 3 bases and the V segment lost 6 bases, leaving 7 bases of the junction unmatched. The CDR3 here is CASSLSGNLYEQYF. The CDR3 DNA sequence: TGTGCCAGCTCCCTTAGCGGGAACCTCTACGAGCAGTACTTC. The whole variable domain, filled in from reference TRBV18 and TRBJ2-7, reads NAGVMQNPRHLVRRRGQEARLRCSPMKGHSHVYWYRQLPEEGLKFMVYLQKENIIDESGMPKERFSAEFPKEGPSILRIQQVVRGDSAAYFCASSLSGNLYEQYFGPGTRLTVT.

This clone was found once. The chain joins TRBV3-1 (or the pseudogene TRBV3-2) to TRBJ1-4; no clear D. The CDR3 sequence is 14 residues long. Trimming cost V 1 base and J 0 bases, with 3 bases left between them. CDR1 and CDR2 (germline): LGHDT, YNNKEL (reference sequence). The CDR3 reads CASSQGPTNEKLFF. The DNA for the CDR3 is TGTGCCAGCAGCCAAGGGCCAACTAATGAAAAACTGTTTTTT.

The chain combines TRBV4-3 with TRBJ2-2; TRBD2 matches at 10 bases. The V gene's germline CDR1 is LGHNA and CDR2 YSLEER. V lost 0 bases, J lost 0 bases, and 10 bases stayed unmatched. CDR3 length: 20 residues. The CDR3 is CASSQEPGLASTANTGELFF. The CDR3, as DNA: TGCGCCAGCAGCCAAGAACCGGGACTAGCGTCGACAGCGAACACCGGGGAGCTGTTTTTT.

The chain is built from TRBV3-1 (or the pseudogene TRBV3-2) and TRBJ1-3; weak D call: TRBD1 (5 bases). V lost 4 bases and J lost 0, with 13 bases in between. The germline gives CDR1 LGHDT, CDR2 YNNKEL (reference sequence). This CDR3 contains 16 residues. CDR3 in amino acids: CASSRPDKYSGNTIYF. The CDR3 DNA reads as TGTGCCAGCAGCCGACCGGACAAATACTCTGGAAACACCATATATTTT.

This chain connects TRBV6-1 to TRBJ1-2; tentative D call: TRBD1 (5 bases). CDR1 is MNHNS, CDR2 SASEGT, per germline. V was shortened by 0 bases and J by 4 bases, with 12 bases between the two germline ends. The CDR3 spans 15 residues. Here the CDR3 DNA reads TGTGCCAGCAGTGAAGCGCCGGGGGACGGCTATGGCTACACCTTC. Protein: CASSEAPGDGYGYTF.

The chain is built from TRBV30 and TRBJ1-3; D uncertain. CDR3 length equals 17 residues. Trimming stripped 6 bases from V and 3 bases from J, with 24 bases between. Germline lookup yields CDR1 GTSNPN and CDR2 SVGIG (reference sequence). CDR3 sequence reads: CACNPPLGSRGGNTIYF. CDR3 DNA sequence: TGTGCCTGCAACCCCCCTTTAGGTAGCCGGGGTGGAAACACCATATATTTT. Based on the CDR3 plus reference TRBV30 and TRBJ1-3, the full variable domain is SQTIHQWPATLVQPVGSPLSLECTVEGTSNPNLYWYRQAAGRGLQLLFYSVGIGQISSEVPQNLSASRPQDRQFILSSKKLLLSDSGFYLCACNPPLGSRGGNTIYFGEGSWLTVV.

The chain is built from TRBV2 and TRBJ1-5; D unclear. This CDR3 has 14 amino acids. The germline CDR1 and CDR2 sequences are SNHLY and FYNNEI. The V and J ends lost 4 bases and 4 bases respectively, with 11 bases between them. The CDR3 is CASSVETGNQPQHF. The CDR3 nucleotides read TGTGCCAGCAGTGTCGAGACGGGGAATCAGCCCCAGCATTTT.

The gene calls are TRBV19 and TRBJ1-1; 8 bases agree with TRBD1. Germline assignment: CDR1 LNHDA and CDR2 SQIVND (reference sequence). The V gene end was trimmed by 6 bases and the J gene end by 0 bases; junction bases not matched to a gene: 6. CDR3 length equals 15 residues. The CDR3 reads CASRNQGAVNTEAFF. The CDR3, as DNA: TGTGCCAGTAGGAATCAGGGGGCAGTGAACACTGAAGCTTTCTTT.

The chain couples TRBV5-1 to TRBJ1-1; D might be TRBD1 (5 bases). CDR1 is SGHRS, CDR2 YFSETQ, per germline. With 0 bases removed from V and 4 bases from J, the gap between germline ends came to 10 bases. There are 14 residues in the CDR3. CDR3 nucleotides: TGCGCCAGCAGCTTGGAGGGGCGCGGCACTGAAGCTTTCTTT. Protein: CASSLEGRGTEAFF.

This clone was found once. The chain links TRBV5-4 to TRBJ1-5; D not certain. CDR1 is SGHNT and CDR2 is YYREEE in the germline V gene (reference sequence). The CDR3 spans 12 residues. V gave up 4 bases and J gave up 3 bases, with 5 bases separating them. CDR3 sequence reads: CASSLDNQPQHF. The CDR3 coding sequence is TGTGCCAGCAGCCTAGACAATCAGCCCCAGCATTTT.

The V call is TRBV5-5, the J call TRBJ1-6; a possible D gene is TRBD1 (5 bases). Germline V gene sequence: CDR1 SGHKS, CDR2 YYEKEE (reference sequence). Trimming removed 4 bases from V and 4 bases from J, with 12 bases in between. The CDR3 is 15 residues long. The CDR3 is CASSRDGLYNSPLHF. CDR3 DNA sequence: TGTGCCAGCAGCCGGGACGGACTATATAATTCACCCCTCCACTTT.